These 18 T cell receptor beta chains came from one sample sequenced in a study of identical twins. TCRdb redid the calling of the 5' RACE reads with MiXCR, one entry per CDR3 protein. Counted here are some 190,000 distinct CDR3 sequences, approximately 15% occurring once; the ten biggest clones make up around two fifths. These data also formed part of another study, on T cells expressing NK-cell markers.

Sequencing was carried out using CD8+ T cells sorted from blood. All receptors derive from a woman aged 18-35 years in good health.

This clonotype was seen a handful of times. V and J are TRBV12-3 or TRBV12-4 and TRBJ2-1; 7 nucleotides line up with TRBD2. There are 16 residues in the CDR3. The J segment lost 1 base and the V segment lost 4 bases, leaving 7 bases of the junction unmatched. CDR3 residues: CASSWELAVSYNEQFF. The CDR3 DNA is TGTGCCAGCAGTTGGGAGCTAGCGGTTTCCTACAATGAGCAGTTCTTC.

DNA for the CDR3: TGTGCCAGCAGTTTCAGGGGGACCGGGTTCAAGGCCGGGGAGCTGTTTTTT. Its protein product is CASSFRGTGFKAGELFF. This chain connects TRBV25-1 to TRBJ2-2, with 7 bases fitting TRBD1. With 5 bases clipped from V and 6 bases from J, the junction kept 15 bases outside the gene matches. Germline loops: CDR1 MGHDK, CDR2 SYGVNS. The CDR3 is made up of 17 amino acids.

V and J are TRBV6-1 and TRBJ2-5; D is ambiguous. This CDR3 contains 16 residues. Germline CDR1 MNHNS, CDR2 SASEGT. The V gene lost 5 bases and the J gene lost 5 bases, with 21 bases spanning the gap. The CDR3 reads CASSPSADTVGETQYF. The DNA for the CDR3 is TGTGCCAGCAGTCCCTCAGCCGACACGGTCGGGGAGACCCAGTACTTC.

This CDR3 reads CASSEGTGEQYF. Here the CDR3 DNA reads TGTGCCAGCAGCGAGGGTACGGGGGAGCAGTACTTC. The chain recombines TRBV6-5 with TRBJ2-7; possible D gene TRBD2, 5 bases. This CDR3 spans 12 amino acids. V gave up 6 bases and J gave up 7 bases, with 13 bases separating them. Germline V gene data show CDR1 as MNHEY and CDR2 as SVGAGI.

The V gene is TRBV2, the J gene TRBJ2-7, with 9 bases lining up with TRBD1. This CDR3 comprises 15 residues. V was clipped by 6 bases and J by 5 bases; unmatched bases: 11. The V gene's germline CDR1 is SNHLY and CDR2 FYNNEI. The CDR3 loop reads CASRPADRGLHEQYF. The DNA for the CDR3 is TGTGCCAGCAGACCCGCGGACAGGGGCCTCCACGAGCAGTACTTC.

This clonotype showed up just a few times. This rearrangement joins TRBV20-1 to TRBJ2-7; TRBD2 agrees at 10 bases. Germline V gene lookup returns CDR1 DFQATT and CDR2 SNEGSKA (reference sequence). The junction had 7 bases not matched to a gene; V was cut back by 0 bases and J by 2 bases. The CDR3 runs 16 residues. In DNA, the CDR3 is TGCAGTGCTAGAGAGGATCTAGCGGGGGACCCCTACGAGCAGTACTTC. It yields the protein CSAREDLAGDPYEQYF.

In DNA form, the CDR3 reads TGCGCCAGCAGCTCGGGGGACGGGACCTCCTACGAGCAGTACTTC. Translated, it gives CASSSGDGTSYEQYF. The chain employs TRBV5-1 and TRBJ2-7, with a possible D match to TRBD2 (6 bases). This CDR3 has 15 residues. V gave up 3 bases and J gave up 0 bases, with 13 bases separating them. CDR1 is SGHRS, CDR2 YFSETQ, per germline. Supplemented by reference TRBV5-1 and TRBJ2-7, the full variable domain reads KAGVTQTPRYLIKTRGQQVTLSCSPISGHRSVSWYQQTPGQGLQFLFEYFSETQRNKGNFPGRFSGRQFSNSRSEMNVSTLELGDSALYLCASSSGDGTSYEQYFGPGTRLTVT.

This clonotype came up a few times. The chain's CDR3 is CASRLQGPYEQYF. CDR3 in DNA: TGTGCCAGCAGACTACAGGGCCCCTACGAGCAGTACTTC. The chain couples TRBV12-3 or TRBV12-4 to TRBJ2-7; a possible D gene is TRBD1 (6 bases). The length of the CDR3 is 13 residues. V lost 6 bases, J lost 2 bases, and 11 bases lay in between.

This clonotype was picked up a small number of times. V gene TRBV20-1 combines with J gene TRBJ2-1; 12 positions match TRBD2. The trim removed 3 bases at V and 7 bases at J, leaving 7 bases unmatched. The CDR3 has 15 residues. Germline V gene sequence: CDR1 DFQATT, CDR2 SNEGSKA (reference sequence). The CDR3 region is CSARETSGRRNEQFF. For the CDR3, the DNA is TGCAGTGCTAGGGAGACTAGCGGGAGACGGAATGAGCAGTTCTTC.

The rearrangement uses TRBV7-2 and TRBJ2-7; D gene unclear. Trimming pared 11 bases from V and 7 bases from J, leaving 18 bases between. CDR3 size: 12 residues. Germline CDR1 SGHTA, CDR2 FQGNSA. The CDR3 DNA reads as TGTGCCCGTTCCCAAGCGCCTAGAGAGCAGTACTTC. It encodes CARSQAPREQYF.

This clonotype appeared a few times. The genes are TRBV7-6 and TRBJ2-2; either TRBD1 or TRBD2 may supply D (6 bases each). The CDR3 loop spans 16 amino acids. Between the trimmed V and J ends, which lost 1 base and 3 bases, there was a span of 12 bases. From germline, CDR1 is SGHVS and CDR2 FNYEAQ. The CDR3 DNA reads as TGTGCCAGCAGCTTAGGGACTACAGGGTACACCGGGGAGCTGTTTTTT. Protein product: CASSLGTTGYTGELFF.

This chain links TRBV9 with TRBJ2-3; 8 nucleotides agree with TRBD2. Germline trimming cut 3 bases from V and 2 bases from J; bases unmatched to any gene: 8. This CDR3 is built from 16 residues. Germline V CDR1 and CDR2: SGDLS, YYNGEE. The DNA of the CDR3 is TGTGCCAGCAGCGCTCCGACTAGCGAAATCACAGATACGCAGTATTTT. Encoded protein: CASSAPTSEITDTQYF.

The sample holds a few counts of this clonotype. This rearrangement joins TRBV20-1 to TRBJ2-5, with D unresolved. V lost 3 bases and J 5 bases, leaving 22 bases between the germline ends. The CDR3 runs to 16 residues. Germline CDR1 is DFQATT and CDR2 is SNEGSKA (reference sequence). The CDR3 here is CSASPLFRPRRETQYF. The CDR3 bases are TGCAGTGCTAGCCCGTTATTCCGACCCCGAAGGGAGACCCAGTACTTC.

The table lists this clonotype with a few counts. The J gene is TRBJ1-1, the V gene TRBV29-1; 9 nucleotides agree with TRBD1. V lost 7 bases and J lost 5; bases outside the gene matches: 8. The length of the CDR3 is 13 residues. Germline CDR1 reads SQVTM; CDR2 reads ANQGSEA. CDR3 nucleotides: TGCAGCGCCATACAGGGGGCGGCGACTGAAGCTTTCTTT. Residues: CSAIQGAATEAFF.

This clonotype was counted ten times or more. This chain uses TRBV25-1 with TRBJ2-7; no definite D call. The CDR3 consists of 11 residues. V lost 3 bases, J lost 5 bases, and 5 bases lay in between. CDR1 and CDR2 (germline): MGHDK, SYGVNS. CDR3: CASSDFHEQYF. CDR3 sequence (DNA): TGTGCCAGCAGTGACTTCCACGAGCAGTACTTC.

This clonotype was counted only a few times. V usage is TRBV6-6 and J usage is TRBJ1-1; no clear D gene. The germline gives CDR1 MNHNY, CDR2 SVGAGI (reference sequence). The germline V and J ends were trimmed by 0 bases and 7 bases, with 9 bases remaining between them. The CDR3 spans 13 residues. CDR3 amino acids: CASSYSSLGEAFF. DNA of the CDR3: TGTGCCAGCAGTTACTCGAGTCTGGGTGAAGCTTTCTTT.

In its sample, this clonotype was seen a few times. This chain links TRBV5-5 with TRBJ2-3, with 7 nucleotides matching TRBD1. Germline CDR1 and CDR2: SGHKS and YYEKEE (reference sequence). The CDR3 covers 16 residues. The V segment lost 2 bases and the J segment 7 bases; nucleotides outside the gene matches: 13. The CDR3 sequence: CASSLFRTGPSHTQYF. The CDR3 coding sequence is TGTGCCAGCAGCTTATTTAGGACAGGACCCTCGCATACGCAGTATTTT.

The V gene is TRBV11-2, the J gene TRBJ2-1; the match to TRBD2 covers 11 bases. The CDR3 has 20 residues. V gave up 5 bases and J gave up 0 bases; unmatched junction bases: 15. Germline CDR1 reads SGHAT; CDR2 reads FQNNGV. CDR3: CASSPGGGTSGDSSYNEQFF. CDR3 coding DNA: TGTGCCAGCAGCCCAGGGGGTGGGACTAGCGGAGATAGCTCCTACAATGAGCAGTTCTTC.